This T cell receptor beta chain was identified in a study of CD8 T cells in ankylosing spondylitis. Study results and caveats: With a CD8+ phenotype, disease-linked clones were relatively rare in peripheral blood. Reactive arthritis synovial fluid and blood previously showed some of these motif variants. Significant enrichment of disease-linked clones was reportedly seen in matched ankylosing spondylitis synovial fluid. Seemingly distinctive of ankylosing spondylitis blood was a TCR beta motif formed by eight highly homologous variants.

Regarding this clonotype: Its matching antigen is unknown.

Molecular-barcoded quantitative 5'-RACE produced these TCR beta libraries. Each CDR3 protein gets one entry after TCRdb re-called the 5' RACE reads with MiXCR. The table lists 750,000 to 850,000 distinct CDR3 sequences, approximately 12% of them singletons. V lost 5 bases, J lost 1 base, and 12 bases lay in between. The CDR3 is 14 amino acids. Germline CDR1 SGHTA, CDR2 FQGNSA. This chain uses TRBV7-2 with TRBJ2-7; D unclear. This clonotype was obtained from a male donor with ankylosing spondylitis. Sequenced material: blood, either unsorted or a sorted T cell fraction (not recorded which). CDR3 amino acids: CASSTRAPSYEQYF. For the CDR3, the DNA is TGTGCCAGCAGCACTCGCGCGCCGTCCTACGAGCAGTACTTC. The entire variable domain, with the rest obtained from reference TRBV7-2 and TRBJ2-7, is as follows: GAGVSQSPSNKVTEKGKDVELRCDPISGHTALYWYRQSLGQGLEFLIYFQGNSAPDKSGLPSDRFSAERTGGSVSTLTIQRTQQEDSAVYLCASSTRAPSYEQYFGPGTRLTVT.